The present entry profiles one T cell receptor beta chain with its context. The sample has other DNA sequences that encode this CDR3 too. Germline values: CDR1 MNHEY, CDR2 SVGAGI. The V and J ends lost 3 bases and 4 bases respectively, with 9 bases between them. The CDR3 loop spans 14 amino acids. These data originate in a study of beta chain features in type 1 diabetes. Every donor had blood drawn once into heparin, around 100 mL on average. Isolated RNA was reverse transcribed in full, so expressed TCRB transcripts were sequenced. Profiled with immunoSEQ multiplex PCR; TCRdb holds only in-frame clones, not every one. The table has hundreds of thousands of clones, around 16% seen once.

The chain carries TRBV6-5 and TRBJ2-2, with D possibly matching TRBD2 (6 bases). Material for sequencing was naive CD4+ T cells from blood. The clonotype was recovered from a man in his late teens or twenties in good health. This CDR3 is CASSYRGGTGELFF. Written as DNA, the CDR3 is TGTGCCAGCAGTTATAGGGGAGGCACCGGGGAGCTGTTTTTT.